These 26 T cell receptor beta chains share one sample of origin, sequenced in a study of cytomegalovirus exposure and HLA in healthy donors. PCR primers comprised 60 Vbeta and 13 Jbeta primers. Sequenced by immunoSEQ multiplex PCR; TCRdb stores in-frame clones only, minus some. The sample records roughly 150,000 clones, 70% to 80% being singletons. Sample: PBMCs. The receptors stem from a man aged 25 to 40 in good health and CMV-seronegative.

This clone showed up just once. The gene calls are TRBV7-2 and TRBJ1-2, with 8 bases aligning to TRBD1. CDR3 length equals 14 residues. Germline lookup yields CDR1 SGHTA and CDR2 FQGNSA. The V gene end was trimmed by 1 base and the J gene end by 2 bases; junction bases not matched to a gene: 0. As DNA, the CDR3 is TGTGCCAGCAGCTTAGGGACAGGGAACTATGGCTACACCTTC. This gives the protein CASSLGTGNYGYTF.

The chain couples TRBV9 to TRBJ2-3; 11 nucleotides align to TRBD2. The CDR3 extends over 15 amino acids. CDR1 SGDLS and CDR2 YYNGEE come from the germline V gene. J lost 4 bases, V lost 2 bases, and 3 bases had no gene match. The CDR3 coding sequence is TGTGCCAGCAGCGTCACTAGCGGGGGCGCAGATACGCAGTATTTT. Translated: CASSVTSGGADTQYF.

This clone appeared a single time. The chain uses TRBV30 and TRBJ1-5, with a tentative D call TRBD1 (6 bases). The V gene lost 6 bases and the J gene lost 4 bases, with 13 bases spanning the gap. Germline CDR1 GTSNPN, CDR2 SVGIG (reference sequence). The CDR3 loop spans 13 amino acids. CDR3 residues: CACRRDINQPQHF. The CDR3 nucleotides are TGTGCCTGCCGCAGGGACATAAATCAGCCCCAGCATTTT.

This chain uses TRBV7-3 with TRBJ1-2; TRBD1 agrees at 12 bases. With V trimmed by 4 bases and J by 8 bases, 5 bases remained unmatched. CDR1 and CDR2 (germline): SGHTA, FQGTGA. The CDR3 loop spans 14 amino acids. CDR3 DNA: TGTGCCAGCAGCTCGGGACAGGGGGCGGGGGGCTACACCTTC. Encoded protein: CASSSGQGAGGYTF. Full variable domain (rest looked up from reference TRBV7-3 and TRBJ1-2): GAGVSQTPSNKVTEKGKYVELRCDPISGHTALYWYRQSLGQGPEFLIYFQGTGAADDSGLPNDRFFAVRPEGSVSTLKIQRTERGDSAVYLCASSSGQGAGGYTFGSGTRLTVV.

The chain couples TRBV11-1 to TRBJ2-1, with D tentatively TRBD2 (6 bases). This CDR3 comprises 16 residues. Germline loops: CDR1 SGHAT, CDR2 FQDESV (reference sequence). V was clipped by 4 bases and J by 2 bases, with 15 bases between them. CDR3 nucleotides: TGTGCCAGCAGCTCAGAGACCGGGACTGCCTACAATGAGCAGTTCTTC. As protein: CASSSETGTAYNEQFF.

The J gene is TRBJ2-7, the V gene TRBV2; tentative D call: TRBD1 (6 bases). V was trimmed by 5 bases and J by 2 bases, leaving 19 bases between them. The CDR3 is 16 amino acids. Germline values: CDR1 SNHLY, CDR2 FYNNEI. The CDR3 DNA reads TGTGCCAGCAGTCTTAAGACAGGAAGTGGGGCCTACGAGCAGTACTTC. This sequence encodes CASSLKTGSGAYEQYF.

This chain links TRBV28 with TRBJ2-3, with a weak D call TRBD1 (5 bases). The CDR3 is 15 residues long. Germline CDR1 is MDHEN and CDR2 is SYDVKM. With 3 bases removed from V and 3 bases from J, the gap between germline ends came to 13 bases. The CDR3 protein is CASSFTAGITDTQYF. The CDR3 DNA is TGTGCCAGCAGTTTTACGGCAGGGATTACAGATACGCAGTATTTT.

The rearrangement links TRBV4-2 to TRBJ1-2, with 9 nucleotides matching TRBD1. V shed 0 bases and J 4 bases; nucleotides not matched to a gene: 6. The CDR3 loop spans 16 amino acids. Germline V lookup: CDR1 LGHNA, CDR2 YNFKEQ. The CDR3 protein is CASSQDGGQGGYGYTF. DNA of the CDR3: TGTGCCAGCAGCCAAGATGGGGGACAGGGAGGCTATGGCTACACCTTC.

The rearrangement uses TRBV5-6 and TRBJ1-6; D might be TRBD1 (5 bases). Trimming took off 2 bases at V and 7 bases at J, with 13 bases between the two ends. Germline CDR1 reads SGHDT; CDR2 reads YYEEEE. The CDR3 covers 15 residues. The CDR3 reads CASSFWGRLNSPLHF. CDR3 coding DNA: TGTGCCAGCAGCTTTTGGGGGAGGTTGAATTCACCCCTCCACTTT.

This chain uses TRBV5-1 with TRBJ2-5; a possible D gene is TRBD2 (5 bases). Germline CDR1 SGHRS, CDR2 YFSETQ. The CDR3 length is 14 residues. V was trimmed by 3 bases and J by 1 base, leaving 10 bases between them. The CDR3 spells CASSSSGLQETQYF. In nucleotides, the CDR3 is TGCGCCAGCAGCTCCAGCGGACTCCAAGAGACCCAGTACTTC.

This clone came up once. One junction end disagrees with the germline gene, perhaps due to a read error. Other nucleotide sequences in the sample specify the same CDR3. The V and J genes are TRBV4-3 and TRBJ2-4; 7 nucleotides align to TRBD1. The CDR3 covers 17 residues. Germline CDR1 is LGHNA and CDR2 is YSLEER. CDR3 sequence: CASSLRGGAEAKNIQYF. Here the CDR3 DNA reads TGCGCTAGCAGCCTCAGAGGGGGCGCCGAAGCCAAAAACATTCAGTACTTC.

The CDR3 sequence: CASIQAQGNEKLFF. The CDR3 coding sequence is TGTGCCAGCATTCAGGCCCAGGGGAATGAAAAACTGTTTTTT. The chain employs TRBV2 and TRBJ1-4, with a weak D call TRBD1 (6 bases). The CDR3 sequence is 14 residues long. CDR1 and CDR2 (germline): SNHLY, FYNNEI. V was trimmed by 7 bases and J by 5 bases, leaving 14 bases between them.

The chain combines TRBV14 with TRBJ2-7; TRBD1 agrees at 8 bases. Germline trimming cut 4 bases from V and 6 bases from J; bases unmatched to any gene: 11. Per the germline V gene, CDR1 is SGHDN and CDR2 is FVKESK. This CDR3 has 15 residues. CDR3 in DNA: TGTGCCAGCAGCCTATTACCGGGACAGGTCTCCGAGCAGTACTTC. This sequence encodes CASSLLPGQVSEQYF.

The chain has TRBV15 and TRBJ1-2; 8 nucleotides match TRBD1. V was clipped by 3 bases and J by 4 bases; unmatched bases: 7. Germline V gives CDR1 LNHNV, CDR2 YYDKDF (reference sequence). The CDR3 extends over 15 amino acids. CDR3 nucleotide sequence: TGTGCCACCAGCAGTCGAACAGGGGGTGTCTATGGCTACACCTTC. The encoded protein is CATSSRTGGVYGYTF.

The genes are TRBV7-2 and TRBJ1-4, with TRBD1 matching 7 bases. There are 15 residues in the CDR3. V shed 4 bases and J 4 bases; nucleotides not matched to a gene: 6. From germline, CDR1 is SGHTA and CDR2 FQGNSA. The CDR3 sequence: CASSWSGTVNEKLFF. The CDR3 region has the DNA TGTGCCAGCAGCTGGTCCGGGACAGTTAATGAAAAACTGTTTTTT. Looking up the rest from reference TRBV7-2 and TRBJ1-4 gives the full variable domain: GAGVSQSPSNKVTEKGKDVELRCDPISGHTALYWYRQSLGQGLEFLIYFQGNSAPDKSGLPSDRFSAERTGGSVSTLTIQRTQQEDSAVYLCASSWSGTVNEKLFFGSGTQLSVL.

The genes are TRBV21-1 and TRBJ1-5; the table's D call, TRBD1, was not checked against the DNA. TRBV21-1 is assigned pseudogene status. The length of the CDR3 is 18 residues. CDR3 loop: CASRNRDRGKYSNQPQHF. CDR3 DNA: TGTGCCAGCAGAAACCGGGACAGGGGAAAATATAGCAATCAGCCCCAGCATTTT.

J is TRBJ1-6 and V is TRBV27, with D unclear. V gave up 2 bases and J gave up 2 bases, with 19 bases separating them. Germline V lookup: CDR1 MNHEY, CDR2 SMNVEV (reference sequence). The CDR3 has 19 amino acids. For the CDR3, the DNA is TGTGCCAGCAGTTTAGTGGCCCCATCACCCCCCCCCTATAATTCACCCCTCCACTTT. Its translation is CASSLVAPSPPPYNSPLHF.

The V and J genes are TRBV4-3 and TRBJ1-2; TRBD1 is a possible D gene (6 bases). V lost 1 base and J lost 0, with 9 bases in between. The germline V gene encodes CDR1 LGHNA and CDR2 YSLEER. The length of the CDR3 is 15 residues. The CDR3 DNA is TGCGCCAGCAGCCAAGGAGGGGGACCTAACTATGGCTACACCTTC. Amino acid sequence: CASSQGGGPNYGYTF.

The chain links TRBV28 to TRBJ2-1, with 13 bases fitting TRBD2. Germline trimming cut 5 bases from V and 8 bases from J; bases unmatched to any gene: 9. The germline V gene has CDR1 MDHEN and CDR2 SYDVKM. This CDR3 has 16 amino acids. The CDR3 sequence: CASSNWTSGSRHEQFF. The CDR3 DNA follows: TGTGCCAGCAGTAATTGGACTAGCGGGAGCAGGCATGAGCAGTTCTTC.

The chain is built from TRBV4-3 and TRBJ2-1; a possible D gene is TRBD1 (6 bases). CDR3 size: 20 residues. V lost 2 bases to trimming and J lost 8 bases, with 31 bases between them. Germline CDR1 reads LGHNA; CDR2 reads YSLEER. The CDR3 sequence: CASSQNRPGEPAPLLDEQFF. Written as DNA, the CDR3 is TGCGCCAGCAGCCAAAACCGGCCAGGGGAGCCCGCACCGCTATTAGATGAGCAGTTCTTC.

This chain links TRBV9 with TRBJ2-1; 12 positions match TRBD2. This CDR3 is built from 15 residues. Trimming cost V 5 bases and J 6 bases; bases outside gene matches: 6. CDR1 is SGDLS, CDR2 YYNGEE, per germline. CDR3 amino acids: CASRAPTSGSNEQFF. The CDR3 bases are TGTGCCAGCAGGGCCCCGACTAGCGGGAGCAATGAGCAGTTCTTC.

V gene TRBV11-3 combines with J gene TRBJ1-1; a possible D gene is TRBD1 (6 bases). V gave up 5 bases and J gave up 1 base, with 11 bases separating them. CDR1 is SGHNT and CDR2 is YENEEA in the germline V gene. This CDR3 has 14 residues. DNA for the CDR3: TGTGCCAGCAGCCCCGGGACACCGAACACTGAAGCTTTCTTT. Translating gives CASSPGTPNTEAFF. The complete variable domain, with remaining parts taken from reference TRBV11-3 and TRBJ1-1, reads EAGVVQSPRYKIIEKKQPVAFWCNPISGHNTLYWYLQNLGQGPELLIRYENEEAVDDSQLPKDRFSAERLKGVDSTLKIQPAELGDSAVYLCASSPGTPNTEAFFGQGTRLTVV.

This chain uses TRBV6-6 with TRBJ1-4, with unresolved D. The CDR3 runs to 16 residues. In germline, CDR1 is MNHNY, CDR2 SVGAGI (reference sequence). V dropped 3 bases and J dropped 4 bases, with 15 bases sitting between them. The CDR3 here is CASSYRAASSNEKLFF. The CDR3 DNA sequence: TGTGCCAGCAGTTATCGCGCAGCGTCGAGTAATGAAAAACTGTTTTTT.

The CDR3, as DNA: TGTGCCAGCAGCGTCGGGACATCAGATGGCTACACCTTC. Its protein product is CASSVGTSDGYTF. The chain joins TRBV5-4 to TRBJ1-2, with D possibly being TRBD1 (6 bases). Trimming removed 4 bases at V and 6 bases at J, with 13 bases between. Germline loops: CDR1 SGHNT, CDR2 YYREEE (reference sequence). This CDR3 comprises 13 residues.

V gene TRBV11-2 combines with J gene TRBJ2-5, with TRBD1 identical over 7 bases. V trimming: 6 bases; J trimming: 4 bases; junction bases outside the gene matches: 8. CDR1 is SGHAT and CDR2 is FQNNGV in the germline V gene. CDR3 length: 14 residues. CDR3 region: CASSSTGDGETQYF. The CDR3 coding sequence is TGTGCCAGCAGTTCCACAGGGGACGGAGAGACCCAGTACTTC.

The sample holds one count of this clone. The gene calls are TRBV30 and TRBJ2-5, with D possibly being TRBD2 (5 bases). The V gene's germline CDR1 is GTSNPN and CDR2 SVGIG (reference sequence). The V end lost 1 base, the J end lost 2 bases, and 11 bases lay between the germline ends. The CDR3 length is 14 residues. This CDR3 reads CAWSDGVVQETQYF. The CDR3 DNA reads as TGTGCCTGGAGTGACGGGGTGGTACAAGAGACCCAGTACTTC. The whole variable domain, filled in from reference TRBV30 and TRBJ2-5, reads SQTIHQWPATLVQPVGSPLSLECTVEGTSNPNLYWYRQAAGRGLQLLFYSVGIGQISSEVPQNLSASRPQDRQFILSSKKLLLSDSGFYLCAWSDGVVQETQYFGPGTRLLVL.